This T cell receptor beta chain was obtained from a study of T-cell memory formation after mild COVID-19 listed by TCRdb under 2021. Background on the whole study: TCR sequence clusters from the two donors were largely donor specific. In a couple of donors, T-cell clones that expanded and contracted after mild COVID-19 were tracked by sequencing TCRalpha and TCRbeta repertoires over time. Two young, previously healthy adult volunteers, one female and one male, were included in the cohort. General conclusions and limits of the study: Balanced CD4/CD8 phenotypes were observed for clones contracting from day 15 to 85, whereas a bias towards CD4+ was observed for a second wave of clones expanding from day 15 to 37. Some responding clones were found in pre-infection memory, which suggests that pre-existing cross-reactive memory T cells took part in the SARS-CoV-2 response. Contracting CD4+ clones were located mainly in the CM and EM memory subsets, whereas CD8+ clones were found to be enriched in EMRA. The study covered only two mild cases, and larger cohorts including severe cases with pre-infection samples were considered necessary. Whether the second-wave clones peaking on day 37 were SARS-CoV-2 specific was not confirmed.

The run used an Illumina NovaSeq 6000. Using 5'RACE with constant-segment primers, TCRalpha and TCRbeta cDNA libraries were constructed, with sample barcodes and unique molecular identifiers added in the process. RNA was extracted from every sample with Trizol reagent. The libraries were amplified in two PCR steps, and the second step added a second sample barcode and Illumina TruSeq adapters. Libraries were sequenced on an Illumina NovaSeq with 2 x 150 bp paired-end reads. For the original study's pipeline: The reads were demultiplexed and collapsed into UMI-guided consensus sequences using migec v1.2.7. Using mixcr v2.1.11, UMI consensuses were aligned to TRA and TRB V and J templates and then assembled into clonotypes. Clonotypes were classified as expanded or contracted when called significant by both edgeR and NoisET, with noise models trained on biological replicates. For edgeR calls, the thresholds were a false discovery rate-adjusted p below 0.01 and a log2 fold-change of 1. As an exploratory analysis of dynamics, max-normalized trajectories of the 1000 most abundant clonotypes were examined with PCA combined with hierarchical clustering. Each responding clone was given a CD4 or CD8 phenotype based on the CD4+ and CD8+ repertoires, which had been sequenced separately. In-frame beta chains were kept once TCRdb had trimmed the public reads at Q25 with fastp and called clones with MiXCR. Identical CDR3 protein sequences are pooled into one entry, listed with their most common genes and DNA. TCRdb's processing, not the study's, gives the V and J calls here. Counted in this sample were some 180,000 distinct CDR3 sequences; roughly 20% of them appeared once. Roughly 3.7% of the sample goes to the ten largest clones.

Only a few counts were recorded for this clonotype. No cognate antigen has been identified for it. The input lacks base qualities; no much larger clone sits a single base away. Ficoll-Paque density gradient centrifugation was used to isolate PBMCs. The TCR originated in a man younger than 35 who had mild COVID-19 (a few samples of this study predate the infection). The sample titles of this study are shuffled in the database, so cell type and time point are left out; the donor was told from shared clones. Sequencing used PBMCs or a T cell subset sorted from them (not recorded which).

The CDR3 is CASSVGGSTEAFF. The nucleotides read TGTGCCAGCAGCGTAGGAGGGAGCACTGAAGCTTTCTTT. The chain was built from TRBV9 and TRBJ1-1; the D gene cannot be resolved reliably. Based on the germline V gene, the CDR1 and CDR2 sequences are SGDLS and YYNGEE. The CDR3 runs 13 amino acids, cysteine and phenylalanine included. Only the CDR3 DNA stays, 39 bases, in frame from base 1. V loses 0 bases, J loses 4 bases, and the germline ends lie 7 bases apart.